Given below is one T cell receptor beta chain in context. Its antigen remains unidentified. Primers used in a second PCR of roughly 7 to 12 cycles were a sample-barcoded 5' primer and a J-beta primer mix. Via MiXCR, TCRdb re-called the 5' RACE reads, giving one row per CDR3 protein. The sample carries fewer than 700,000 distinct CDR3 sequences, 47% recorded once. The CDR3 totals 13 residues. V lost 6 bases to trimming and J lost 10 bases, with 13 bases between them. This entry comes from a study of blood T cells in healthy people across ages. Regarding the study as a whole: A roughly linear age-dependent decrease characterized TCR beta diversity per million T cells. A strong correlation was found between TCR beta diversity and the percentage of naive T cells.

The source is an elderly man in good health. Input material: blood. The chain employs TRBV12-3 or TRBV12-4 and TRBJ1-6; D gene ambiguous. CDR3 bases: TGTGCCAGCAGCCGGATTAGAGGATCACCCCTCCACTTT. Protein: CASSRIRGSPLHF.